The 27 T cell receptor beta chains given below trace back to one sample, sequenced in a study of T cell repertoires and Cas9 in healthy adults. Clones were read by immunoSEQ multiplex PCR, and TCRdb kept only the in-frame ones, dropping some. Of about 210 clones listed, roughly 88% are singletons. The sample consisted of SpCas9-reactive Tregs (CD4+, CD25+, CD127-, CD137+, CD154-) from PBMCs; culture status not recorded. The receptors were sampled from a human donor in good health.

The V call is TRBV28, the J call TRBJ1-5; D gene unclear. The CDR3 is 14 residues long. The germline V and J ends were trimmed by 3 bases and 2 bases, with 8 bases remaining between them. Germline lookup yields CDR1 MDHEN and CDR2 SYDVKM. CDR3 coding DNA: TGTGCCAGCAGTTTCCCCCTGGGCAATCAGCCCCAGCATTTT. This sequence encodes CASSFPLGNQPQHF.

The chain links TRBV11-2 to TRBJ2-5; TRBD1 agrees at 8 bases. The germline V gene encodes CDR1 SGHAT and CDR2 FQNNGV. Unmatched junction bases numbered 6, after V lost 5 bases and J lost 1 base. This CDR3 has 15 amino acids. CDR3 coding DNA: TGTGCCAGCAGCGCGACAGGGGTGACCCAAGAGACCCAGTACTTC. This codes for CASSATGVTQETQYF.

The rearrangement joins TRBV9 to TRBJ1-2; D is undetermined. The V end lost 2 bases, the J end lost 4 bases, and 12 bases lay between the germline ends. Germline V lookup: CDR1 SGDLS, CDR2 YYNGEE. This CDR3 contains 14 residues. CDR3 sequence (DNA): TGTGCCAGCAGCGTTGGTCAGGAGAGCTATGGCTACACCTTC. Translated: CASSVGQESYGYTF.

On this clone itself: Sequence at one end of the junction differs from germline and may be a read error. The chain carries TRBV19 and TRBJ1-1; D not certain. Germline V gene data show CDR1 as LNHDA and CDR2 as SQIVND (reference sequence). The CDR3 is 13 amino acids. The CDR3 coding sequence is TGTGCCAGTAGGATTCTGGACGGCCCTGAGGCTTTCTTT. This sequence encodes CASRILDGPEAFF.

The chain links TRBV4-1 to TRBJ1-5; TRBD1 matches at 9 bases. The CDR3 contains 15 residues. Trimming at V came to 4 bases and at J to 4 bases, leaving 5 bases not matched to a gene. The V gene's germline CDR1 is MGHRA and CDR2 YSYEKL. DNA for the CDR3: TGCGCCAGCAGCCGAGGGGGACAGGGAAATCAGCCCCAGCATTTT. Translating it yields CASSRGGQGNQPQHF.

This chain joins TRBV27 and TRBJ2-6, with D possibly matching TRBD1 (6 bases). Trimming shortened V by 7 bases and J by 0 bases, and 13 bases separated the two germline ends. The CDR3 runs to 16 residues. Germline lookup yields CDR1 MNHEY and CDR2 SMNVEV (reference sequence). CDR3: CASTPGHFSGANVLTF. CDR3 nucleotides: TGTGCCAGCACCCCGGGACATTTCTCTGGGGCCAACGTCCTGACTTTC.

The chain has TRBV9 and TRBJ1-6, with 7 bases lining up with TRBD1. V lost 0 bases, J lost 6 bases, and 3 bases stayed unmatched. CDR1 is SGDLS, CDR2 YYNGEE, per germline. The CDR3 length is 15 residues. The DNA for the CDR3 is TGTGCCAGCAGCGTAGAAAACAGGGGTAATTCACCCCTCCACTTT. Its translation: CASSVENRGNSPLHF.

This clone was recorded only once. The chain combines TRBV6-1 with TRBJ1-2; unclear D gene. Between the trimmed V and J ends, which lost 6 bases and 5 bases, there was a span of 16 bases. This CDR3 is built from 14 residues. Looked up from germline, CDR1 is MNHNS and CDR2 is SASEGT. The CDR3 loop reads CASRASAAQYGYTF. CDR3 sequence (DNA): TGTGCCAGCAGGGCATCGGCCGCCCAGTATGGCTACACCTTC.

The V gene is TRBV5-1, the J gene TRBJ2-7; TRBD2 matches at 7 bases. The germline V gene encodes CDR1 SGHRS and CDR2 YFSETQ. The V segment lost 2 bases and the J segment 0 bases; nucleotides outside the gene matches: 5. CDR3 size: 15 residues. The CDR3 region is CASSLDSGPSYEQYF. DNA of the CDR3: TGCGCCAGCAGCTTAGATAGCGGGCCCTCCTACGAGCAGTACTTC.

This clone was counted between two and nine times. The CDR3 loop reads CASSRGNSKETQYF. The DNA of the CDR3 is TGTGCCAGCAGTAGGGGAAACTCAAAGGAGACCCAGTACTTC. This chain joins TRBV6-5 and TRBJ2-5, with D tentatively TRBD1 (5 bases). Germline CDR1 is MNHEY and CDR2 is SVGAGI. This CDR3 is built from 14 residues. V lost 5 bases to trimming and J lost 5 bases, with 15 bases between them.

The genes are TRBV4-2 and TRBJ1-4; 10 bases line up with TRBD1. CDR3 length: 15 amino acids. The J segment lost 6 bases and the V segment lost 1 base, leaving 2 bases of the junction unmatched. Per the germline V gene, CDR1 is LGHNA and CDR2 is YNFKEQ. Written as DNA, the CDR3 is TGTGCCAGCAGCCAAGGCGGGACAGGGGATGAAAAACTGTTTTTT. Translation: CASSQGGTGDEKLFF.

The V and J genes are TRBV27 and TRBJ2-2; 10 bases map to TRBD1. The junction had 9 bases not matched to a gene; V was cut back by 6 bases and J by 2 bases. CDR1 is MNHEY, CDR2 SMNVEV, per germline (reference sequence). This CDR3 comprises 17 residues. For the CDR3, the DNA is TGTGCCAGCAGCCACCCCAGGACAGGGGGTAACACCGGGGAGCTGTTTTTT. Its translation is CASSHPRTGGNTGELFF.

This chain connects TRBV30 to TRBJ1-1; D gene uncertain. Germline V gene data show CDR1 as GTSNPN and CDR2 as SVGIG (reference sequence). V was shortened by 4 bases and J by 2 bases, with 5 bases between the two germline ends. CDR3 size: 11 residues. The DNA for the CDR3 is TGTGCCTGGATCGCCAACACTGAAGCTTTCTTT. Its translation: CAWIANTEAFF.

The rearrangement joins TRBV19 to TRBJ1-5; D possibly corresponds to TRBD1 (5 bases). CDR1 LNHDA and CDR2 SQIVND come from the germline V gene (reference sequence). The CDR3 loop spans 15 amino acids. Trimming removed 5 bases from V and 4 bases from J, with 15 bases in between. CDR3 protein: CASSPTGAPNQPQHF. The CDR3, as DNA: TGTGCCAGTAGTCCGACCGGGGCCCCAAATCAGCCCCAGCATTTT.

The V call is TRBV15, the J call TRBJ2-5; TRBD2 agrees at 11 bases. This CDR3 spans 16 amino acids. Germline assignment: CDR1 LNHNV and CDR2 YYDKDF (reference sequence). Trimming at V came to 5 bases and at J to 4 bases, leaving 9 bases not matched to a gene. The CDR3 loop reads CATSPGLAGGRETQYF. The CDR3 region has the DNA TGTGCCACCAGCCCTGGCCTAGCGGGAGGAAGAGAGACCCAGTACTTC.

This chain uses TRBV9 with TRBJ2-2; weak D call: TRBD2 (5 bases). The germline V gene has CDR1 SGDLS and CDR2 YYNGEE. The CDR3 length is 14 residues. Trimming removed 6 bases at V and 8 bases at J, with 17 bases between. The CDR3 nucleotides read TGTGCCAGCACCCGAGGACTGATTGGAGGGGAGCTGTTTTTT. It codes for CASTRGLIGGELFF.

V usage is TRBV27 and J usage is TRBJ2-1; D is ambiguous. Trimming stripped 6 bases from V and 6 bases from J, with 18 bases between. From germline, CDR1 is MNHEY and CDR2 SMNVEV (reference sequence). The CDR3 runs to 15 residues. The CDR3 here is CASSRVYGFSNEQFF. The DNA of the CDR3 is TGTGCCAGCAGCCGTGTGTACGGCTTCTCCAATGAGCAGTTCTTC.

The rearrangement uses TRBV11-3 and TRBJ2-5; TRBD1 aligns across 8 bases. Trimming at V came to 5 bases and at J to 1 base, leaving 6 bases not matched to a gene. Germline CDR1 reads SGHNT; CDR2 reads YENEEA. The CDR3 loop spans 15 amino acids. The CDR3 DNA reads TGTGCCAGCAGCGCGACAGGGGTGACCCAAGAGACCCAGTACTTC. This codes for CASSATGVTQETQYF.

The chain joins TRBV21-1 to TRBJ1-4; the table's D call of TRBD1 was not tested on the DNA. TRBV21-1 is a pseudogene segment. The CDR3 totals 15 residues. The CDR3 nucleotides are TGTGCCAGCAGCAAAGCGGACAGGATGAATGAAAAACTGTTTTTT. Translation: CASSKADRMNEKLFF.

About this clone itself: The junction departs from the called germline gene at one end, perhaps through a read error. V is TRBV9 and J is TRBJ1-2; D not certain. This CDR3 has 13 residues. CDR1 is SGDLS and CDR2 is YYNGEE in the germline V gene. CDR3 bases: TGTGCCAGCAGCGGGGGAAAGGGCCCCCAGTGGGCCTTC. It codes for CASSGGKGPQWAF.

The chain uses TRBV5-5 and TRBJ1-2; D is undetermined. The length of the CDR3 is 12 residues. V lost 0 bases to trimming and J lost 5 bases, with 5 bases between them. Per the germline V gene, CDR1 is SGHKS and CDR2 is YYEKEE (reference sequence). CDR3 residues: CASSLDRYGYTF. In nucleotides, the CDR3 is TGTGCCAGCAGCTTGGACCGTTATGGCTACACCTTC.

This sequence joins TRBV27 and TRBJ2-3; tentatively, D is TRBD1 (5 bases). Germline-derived CDR1 and CDR2 are MNHEY and SMNVEV (reference sequence). The V and J ends lost 2 bases and 1 base respectively, with 7 bases between them. The CDR3 is 14 residues long. CDR3 DNA sequence: TGTGCCAGCAGTTTAAGGGGCGGCACAGATACGCAGTATTTT. It is translated as CASSLRGGTDTQYF.

This chain joins TRBV6-1 and TRBJ1-1; no definite D call. Germline CDR1 and CDR2: MNHNS and SASEGT. CDR3 size: 15 residues. Trimming left V 9 bases short and J 5 bases short, with 22 bases between. The CDR3 reads CASQRIEALVTEAFF. The DNA of the CDR3 is TGTGCCAGTCAAAGGATCGAGGCGCTCGTGACTGAAGCTTTCTTT.

This chain joins TRBV6-5 and TRBJ2-7; 9 nucleotides line up with TRBD1. The CDR3 runs to 14 residues. Germline trimming cut 4 bases from V and 1 base from J; bases unmatched to any gene: 2. Germline CDR1 is MNHEY and CDR2 is SVGAGI. The CDR3 DNA reads TGTGCCAGCAGTTCGGACAGGGGATCCTACGAGCAGTACTTC. It translates to CASSSDRGSYEQYF.

The chain couples TRBV6-1 to TRBJ2-5; perhaps TRBD1 as D (5 bases). V lost 5 bases and J 5 bases, leaving 15 bases between the germline ends. Germline values: CDR1 MNHNS, CDR2 SASEGT. The CDR3 extends over 14 amino acids. The CDR3 nucleotides read TGTGCCAGCAGTAGGGGAAACTCAAAGGAGACCCAGTACTTC. This sequence encodes CASSRGNSKETQYF.

The CDR3 DNA reads TGTGCCAGCAGTTTAAGGGGGCCGGGTTGGCCCCAGCATTTT. It yields the protein CASSLRGPGWPQHF. The chain carries TRBV28 and TRBJ1-5; 7 bases are shared with TRBD1. This CDR3 contains 14 residues. Trimming at V came to 2 bases and at J to 9 bases, leaving 7 bases not matched to a gene. Per the germline V gene, CDR1 is MDHEN and CDR2 is SYDVKM.

The chain joins TRBV28 to TRBJ1-5; 8 nucleotides match TRBD1. The CDR3 extends over 13 amino acids. Trimming at V came to 5 bases and at J to 4 bases, leaving 1 base not matched to a gene. Germline V lookup: CDR1 MDHEN, CDR2 SYDVKM. In nucleotides, the CDR3 is TGTGCCAGCAGTCGACAGGGGAATCAGCCCCAGCATTTT. This translates into CASSRQGNQPQHF. The variable domain in full, completed from reference TRBV28 and TRBJ1-5, reads DVKVTQSSRYLVKRTGEKVFLECVQDMDHENMFWYRQDPGLGLRLIYFSYDVKMKEKGDIPEGYSVSREKKERFSLILESASTNQTSMYLCASSRQGNQPQHFGDGTRLSIL.